Listed below are T cell receptor beta chains from one sample, sequenced in a study of beta chain features in type 1 diabetes. Sequencing was performed with immunoSEQ multiplex PCR; in TCRdb, only in-frame clones are kept and a portion is missing. The sample lists some 17,000 clones, around 70% occurring once. The specimen was stem cell memory CD4+ T cells from blood. Receptor source: a man aged 25 to 45 with type 1 diabetes. Each CDR3 is given with its conserved first and last residue. Fields, in order: clone size, J gene, D gene, V gene, CDR3 DNA, CDR3 protein. D genes are given only for firm matches. Clone size is not always given. Where it is, it says once, few, many or a class for expanded clones.

clone_size: .; j_call: TRBJ1-4; d_call: TRBD1; v_call: TRBV7-8; cdr3_nt: TGTGCCAGCAGCTTAGGGCAGGGGGTTCTGTTTTTT; cdr3_aa: CASSLGQGVLFF
clone_size: .; j_call: TRBJ2-2; d_call: TRBD1; v_call: TRBV4-2; cdr3_nt: TGTGCCAGCAGCCAGCGGACAGGGGCGAACACCGGGGAGCTGTTTTTT; cdr3_aa: CASSQRTGANTGELFF
clone_size: .; j_call: TRBJ2-1; d_call: TRBD2; v_call: TRBV18; cdr3_nt: TGTGCCAGCTCAGAACTAGCGGGGGACTACAATGAGCAGTTCTTC; cdr3_aa: CASSELAGDYNEQFF
clone_size: .; j_call: TRBJ2-1; d_call: TRBD2; v_call: TRBV13; cdr3_nt: TGTGCCAGCATCCAAGCGGGGGGCCACTACAATGAGCAGTTCTTC; cdr3_aa: CASIQAGGHYNEQFF
clone_size: .; j_call: TRBJ2-3; d_call: TRBD2; v_call: TRBV6-5; cdr3_nt: TGTGCCAGTTCGAAGCGGGGGGGCCGGGAAGATACGCAGTATTTT; cdr3_aa: CASSKRGGREDTQYF
clone_size: .; j_call: TRBJ2-7; d_call: TRBD1; v_call: TRBV11-1; cdr3_nt: TGTGCCAGCAGCTTCCTGGGGGGACAGGTCTACGAGCAGTACTTC; cdr3_aa: CASSFLGGQVYEQYF
clone_size: .; j_call: TRBJ2-1; d_call: TRBD2; v_call: TRBV30; cdr3_nt: TGTGCCTGGATTAAGCGGGGGGCGAACAATGAGCAGTTCTTC; cdr3_aa: CAWIKRGANNEQFF
clone_size: .; j_call: TRBJ2-1; d_call: TRBD2; v_call: TRBV7-9; cdr3_nt: TGTGCCAGCAGATCGGGACTACAAAGTGGTGAGCAGTTCTTC; cdr3_aa: CASRSGLQSGEQFF
clone_size: once; j_call: TRBJ2-7; d_call: TRBD1; v_call: TRBV7-9; cdr3_nt: TGTGCCAGCAGCCCTACCGGGACAGAGACTTACGAGCAGTACTTC; cdr3_aa: CASSPTGTETYEQYF
clone_size: .; j_call: TRBJ1-3; d_call: TRBD1; v_call: TRBV5-1; cdr3_nt: TGCGCCAGCAGCTTGCAGGGGGCTACTGGAAACACCATATATTTT; cdr3_aa: CASSLQGATGNTIYF
clone_size: .; j_call: TRBJ2-1; d_call: TRBD2; v_call: TRBV5-1; cdr3_nt: TGCGCCAGCAGCTCGGGACTAGCGATGTATGAGCAGTTCTTC; cdr3_aa: CASSSGLAMYEQFF
clone_size: .; j_call: TRBJ2-5; d_call: TRBD2; v_call: TRBV10-3; cdr3_nt: TGTGCCATCAGTGAGGTGACTAGCGGGGGACAAGAGACCCAGTACTTC; cdr3_aa: CAISEVTSGGQETQYF
clone_size: .; j_call: TRBJ1-6; d_call: TRBD1; v_call: TRBV5-4; cdr3_nt: TGTGCCAGCAGCTCGGGACAGGGGACGAATTCACCCCTCCACTTT; cdr3_aa: CASSSGQGTNSPLHF
clone_size: .; j_call: TRBJ2-3; d_call: TRBD2; v_call: TRBV7-2; cdr3_nt: TGTGCCAGCAGCTCCCAAGGGGTGGGGGGAAGCGGGGGAGATACGCAGTATTTT; cdr3_aa: CASSSQGVGGSGGDTQYF
clone_size: .; j_call: TRBJ1-1; d_call: .; v_call: TRBV9; cdr3_nt: TGTGCCAGCAAGCCCGTTGGCGGGAACACTGAAGCTTTCTTT; cdr3_aa: CASKPVGGNTEAFF
clone_size: .; j_call: TRBJ2-3; d_call: TRBD2; v_call: TRBV6-6; cdr3_nt: TGTGCCAGCGCCGGGGGGAGCACAGATACGCAGTATTTT; cdr3_aa: CASAGGSTDTQYF
clone_size: .; j_call: TRBJ1-5; d_call: TRBD1; v_call: TRBV2; cdr3_nt: TGTGCCACCAACCAGGGACAGCTTCAACAGCCCCAGCATTTT; cdr3_aa: CATNQGQLQQPQHF
clone_size: .; j_call: TRBJ2-7; d_call: .; v_call: TRBV2; cdr3_nt: TGTGCCAGCAGTGGTTCCTCCAGCTCCTACGAGCAGTACTTC; cdr3_aa: CASSGSSSSYEQYF
clone_size: .; j_call: TRBJ1-6; d_call: TRBD1; v_call: TRBV4-2; cdr3_nt: TGTGCCAGCAGCCAAGATGGGACAGAGAATTCACCCCTCCACTTT; cdr3_aa: CASSQDGTENSPLHF
clone_size: .; j_call: TRBJ1-2; d_call: .; v_call: TRBV18; cdr3_nt: TGTGCCAGCTCACCGTCAAGAGGGTCGAACTATGGCTACACCTTC; cdr3_aa: CASSPSRGSNYGYTF
clone_size: .; j_call: TRBJ2-7; d_call: .; v_call: TRBV19; cdr3_nt: TGTGCCAGTAGTAATTTCTACGAGCAGTACTTC; cdr3_aa: CASSNFYEQYF
clone_size: .; j_call: TRBJ2-7; d_call: TRBD2; v_call: TRBV6-6; cdr3_nt: TGTGCCAGCAGTTACATACTAGCGGGGGGGCCGGGGGAGCAGTACTTC; cdr3_aa: CASSYILAGGPGEQYF
clone_size: once; j_call: TRBJ2-3; d_call: TRBD2; v_call: TRBV9; cdr3_nt: TGTGCCAGCAGCGTTAGCGGGGCACGCGCAGATACGCAGTATTTT; cdr3_aa: CASSVSGARADTQYF
clone_size: .; j_call: TRBJ1-1; d_call: TRBD1; v_call: TRBV19; cdr3_nt: TGTGCCAGTAGTATCGAAGGGACAGGCGGCACTGAAGCTTTCTTT; cdr3_aa: CASSIEGTGGTEAFF
clone_size: .; j_call: TRBJ1-1; d_call: .; v_call: TRBV28; cdr3_nt: TGTGCCAGCATCGGACATTCGAACACTGAAGCTTTCTTT; cdr3_aa: CASIGHSNTEAFF
clone_size: .; j_call: TRBJ2-2; d_call: TRBD1; v_call: TRBV29-1; cdr3_nt: TGCAGCGTTCGGCGACAGGGTAACGGGGAGCTGTTTTTT; cdr3_aa: CSVRRQGNGELFF
clone_size: few; j_call: TRBJ1-1; d_call: .; v_call: TRBV19; cdr3_nt: TGTGCCAGTAGTACTGGACAGATTTACACTGAAGCTTTCTTT; cdr3_aa: CASSTGQIYTEAFF
clone_size: .; j_call: TRBJ2-1; d_call: .; v_call: TRBV5-1; cdr3_nt: TGCGCCAGCAGCTTGGACGGTTCCTACAATGAGCAGTTCTTC; cdr3_aa: CASSLDGSYNEQFF
clone_size: .; j_call: TRBJ2-1; d_call: TRBD2; v_call: TRBV15; cdr3_nt: TGTGCCACCAGCAGGGGACTAGCGGGGAACAATGAGCAGTTCTTC; cdr3_aa: CATSRGLAGNNEQFF
clone_size: .; j_call: TRBJ1-1; d_call: .; v_call: TRBV9; cdr3_nt: TGTGCCAGCAGCCGCCACCACGAACGGGGTGAAGCTTTCTTT; cdr3_aa: CASSRHHERGEAFF
clone_size: .; j_call: TRBJ2-3; d_call: TRBD1; v_call: TRBV10-3; cdr3_nt: TGTGCCATCGGCCCGGGACAGGGTATCGCAGATACGCAGTATTTT; cdr3_aa: CAIGPGQGIADTQYF
clone_size: .; j_call: TRBJ2-3; d_call: .; v_call: TRBV7-2; cdr3_nt: TGTGCCAGCAGCTTAGATGGGCTCCCCGGCACAGATACGCAGTATTTT; cdr3_aa: CASSLDGLPGTDTQYF
clone_size: .; j_call: TRBJ2-2; d_call: TRBD1; v_call: TRBV18; cdr3_nt: TGTGCCAGCTCAGCCCGGGACAGCACTAAACTCGCGAACACCAGGGAGCTGTTTTTT; cdr3_aa: CASSARDSTKLANTRELFF
clone_size: .; j_call: TRBJ2-5; d_call: .; v_call: TRBV29-1; cdr3_nt: TGCAGCGTGATTGGGCGGGGCGAGACCCAGTACTTC; cdr3_aa: CSVIGRGETQYF
clone_size: few; j_call: TRBJ1-6; d_call: .; v_call: TRBV28; cdr3_nt: TGTGCCAGCAGTACCTCCGGGGATTCACCCCTCCACTTT; cdr3_aa: CASSTSGDSPLHF
clone_size: .; j_call: TRBJ2-7; d_call: TRBD1; v_call: TRBV7-8; cdr3_nt: TGTGCCAGCAGCTCGGACAGGGCCTCCTACGAGCAGTACTTC; cdr3_aa: CASSSDRASYEQYF
clone_size: .; j_call: TRBJ2-7; d_call: .; v_call: TRBV4-3; cdr3_nt: TGCGCCAGCAGCCCCCGGCCAGGGGCCACCTACGAGCAGTACTTC; cdr3_aa: CASSPRPGATYEQYF
clone_size: .; j_call: TRBJ1-1; d_call: .; v_call: TRBV9; cdr3_nt: TGTGCCAGCAGCGTAGACGGCAGGGCGGACACTGAAGCTTTCTTT; cdr3_aa: CASSVDGRADTEAFF
clone_size: once; j_call: TRBJ2-1; d_call: TRBD2; v_call: TRBV19; cdr3_nt: TGTGCCAGTAGCACCCGGCGGGTGCGGGGGGGCCTGGGTGAGCAGTTCTTC; cdr3_aa: CASSTRRVRGGLGEQFF
clone_size: .; j_call: TRBJ2-7; d_call: TRBD1; v_call: TRBV18; cdr3_nt: TGTGCCAGCTCTTCCCGGCAGGGGGTTGGGTACGAGCAGTACTTC; cdr3_aa: CASSSRQGVGYEQYF
clone_size: .; j_call: TRBJ2-3; d_call: TRBD1; v_call: TRBV7-2; cdr3_nt: TGTGCCAGCAGCCGGGACAGGGGCACAGATACGCAGTATTTT; cdr3_aa: CASSRDRGTDTQYF
clone_size: .; j_call: TRBJ2-7; d_call: .; v_call: TRBV7-2; cdr3_nt: TGTGCCAGCAGCTTAGAGAGGGCTCGAGAGCAGTACTTC; cdr3_aa: CASSLERAREQYF
clone_size: .; j_call: TRBJ2-3; d_call: .; v_call: TRBV6-4; cdr3_nt: TGTGCCAGCAGTGTTCGCGGAACTAGCACAGATACGCAGTATTTT; cdr3_aa: CASSVRGTSTDTQYF
clone_size: .; j_call: TRBJ2-1; d_call: .; v_call: TRBV5-5; cdr3_nt: TGTGCCAGCAGCTCGGGACAAGCCTACAATGAGCAGTTCTTC; cdr3_aa: CASSSGQAYNEQFF